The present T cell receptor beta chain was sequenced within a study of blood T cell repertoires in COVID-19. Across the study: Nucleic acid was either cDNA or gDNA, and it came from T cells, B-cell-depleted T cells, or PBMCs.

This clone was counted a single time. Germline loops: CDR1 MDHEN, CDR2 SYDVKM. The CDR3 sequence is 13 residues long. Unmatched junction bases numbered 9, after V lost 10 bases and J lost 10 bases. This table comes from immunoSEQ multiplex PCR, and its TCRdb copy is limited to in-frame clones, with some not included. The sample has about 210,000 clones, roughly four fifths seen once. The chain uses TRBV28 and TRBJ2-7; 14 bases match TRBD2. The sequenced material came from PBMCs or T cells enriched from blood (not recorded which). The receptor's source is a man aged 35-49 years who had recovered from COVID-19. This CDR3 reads CAIGTSGGFGQYF. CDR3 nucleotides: TGTGCCATCGGGACTAGCGGGGGATTTGGACAGTACTTC.